This T cell receptor beta chain was documented in a study of technical replicates of blood from a few donors. CDR1 and CDR2 (germline): MDHEN, SYDVKM. Between the trimmed V and J ends, which lost 3 bases and 2 bases, there was a span of 8 bases. The CDR3 extends over 15 amino acids. Generated by immunoSEQ multiplex PCR, the TCRdb table keeps only in-frame clones and is missing some. Among under 90,000 clones listed, 95% to 98% were seen once. The source is a human donor in good health. The chain carries TRBV28 and TRBJ2-6; weak D call: TRBD1 (5 bases). Sequenced input: T cells isolated from PBMCs. The chain's CDR3 is CASSLGLTGANVLTF. The CDR3 DNA reads as TGTGCCAGCAGTTTGGGGCTGACTGGGGCCAACGTCCTGACTTTC.